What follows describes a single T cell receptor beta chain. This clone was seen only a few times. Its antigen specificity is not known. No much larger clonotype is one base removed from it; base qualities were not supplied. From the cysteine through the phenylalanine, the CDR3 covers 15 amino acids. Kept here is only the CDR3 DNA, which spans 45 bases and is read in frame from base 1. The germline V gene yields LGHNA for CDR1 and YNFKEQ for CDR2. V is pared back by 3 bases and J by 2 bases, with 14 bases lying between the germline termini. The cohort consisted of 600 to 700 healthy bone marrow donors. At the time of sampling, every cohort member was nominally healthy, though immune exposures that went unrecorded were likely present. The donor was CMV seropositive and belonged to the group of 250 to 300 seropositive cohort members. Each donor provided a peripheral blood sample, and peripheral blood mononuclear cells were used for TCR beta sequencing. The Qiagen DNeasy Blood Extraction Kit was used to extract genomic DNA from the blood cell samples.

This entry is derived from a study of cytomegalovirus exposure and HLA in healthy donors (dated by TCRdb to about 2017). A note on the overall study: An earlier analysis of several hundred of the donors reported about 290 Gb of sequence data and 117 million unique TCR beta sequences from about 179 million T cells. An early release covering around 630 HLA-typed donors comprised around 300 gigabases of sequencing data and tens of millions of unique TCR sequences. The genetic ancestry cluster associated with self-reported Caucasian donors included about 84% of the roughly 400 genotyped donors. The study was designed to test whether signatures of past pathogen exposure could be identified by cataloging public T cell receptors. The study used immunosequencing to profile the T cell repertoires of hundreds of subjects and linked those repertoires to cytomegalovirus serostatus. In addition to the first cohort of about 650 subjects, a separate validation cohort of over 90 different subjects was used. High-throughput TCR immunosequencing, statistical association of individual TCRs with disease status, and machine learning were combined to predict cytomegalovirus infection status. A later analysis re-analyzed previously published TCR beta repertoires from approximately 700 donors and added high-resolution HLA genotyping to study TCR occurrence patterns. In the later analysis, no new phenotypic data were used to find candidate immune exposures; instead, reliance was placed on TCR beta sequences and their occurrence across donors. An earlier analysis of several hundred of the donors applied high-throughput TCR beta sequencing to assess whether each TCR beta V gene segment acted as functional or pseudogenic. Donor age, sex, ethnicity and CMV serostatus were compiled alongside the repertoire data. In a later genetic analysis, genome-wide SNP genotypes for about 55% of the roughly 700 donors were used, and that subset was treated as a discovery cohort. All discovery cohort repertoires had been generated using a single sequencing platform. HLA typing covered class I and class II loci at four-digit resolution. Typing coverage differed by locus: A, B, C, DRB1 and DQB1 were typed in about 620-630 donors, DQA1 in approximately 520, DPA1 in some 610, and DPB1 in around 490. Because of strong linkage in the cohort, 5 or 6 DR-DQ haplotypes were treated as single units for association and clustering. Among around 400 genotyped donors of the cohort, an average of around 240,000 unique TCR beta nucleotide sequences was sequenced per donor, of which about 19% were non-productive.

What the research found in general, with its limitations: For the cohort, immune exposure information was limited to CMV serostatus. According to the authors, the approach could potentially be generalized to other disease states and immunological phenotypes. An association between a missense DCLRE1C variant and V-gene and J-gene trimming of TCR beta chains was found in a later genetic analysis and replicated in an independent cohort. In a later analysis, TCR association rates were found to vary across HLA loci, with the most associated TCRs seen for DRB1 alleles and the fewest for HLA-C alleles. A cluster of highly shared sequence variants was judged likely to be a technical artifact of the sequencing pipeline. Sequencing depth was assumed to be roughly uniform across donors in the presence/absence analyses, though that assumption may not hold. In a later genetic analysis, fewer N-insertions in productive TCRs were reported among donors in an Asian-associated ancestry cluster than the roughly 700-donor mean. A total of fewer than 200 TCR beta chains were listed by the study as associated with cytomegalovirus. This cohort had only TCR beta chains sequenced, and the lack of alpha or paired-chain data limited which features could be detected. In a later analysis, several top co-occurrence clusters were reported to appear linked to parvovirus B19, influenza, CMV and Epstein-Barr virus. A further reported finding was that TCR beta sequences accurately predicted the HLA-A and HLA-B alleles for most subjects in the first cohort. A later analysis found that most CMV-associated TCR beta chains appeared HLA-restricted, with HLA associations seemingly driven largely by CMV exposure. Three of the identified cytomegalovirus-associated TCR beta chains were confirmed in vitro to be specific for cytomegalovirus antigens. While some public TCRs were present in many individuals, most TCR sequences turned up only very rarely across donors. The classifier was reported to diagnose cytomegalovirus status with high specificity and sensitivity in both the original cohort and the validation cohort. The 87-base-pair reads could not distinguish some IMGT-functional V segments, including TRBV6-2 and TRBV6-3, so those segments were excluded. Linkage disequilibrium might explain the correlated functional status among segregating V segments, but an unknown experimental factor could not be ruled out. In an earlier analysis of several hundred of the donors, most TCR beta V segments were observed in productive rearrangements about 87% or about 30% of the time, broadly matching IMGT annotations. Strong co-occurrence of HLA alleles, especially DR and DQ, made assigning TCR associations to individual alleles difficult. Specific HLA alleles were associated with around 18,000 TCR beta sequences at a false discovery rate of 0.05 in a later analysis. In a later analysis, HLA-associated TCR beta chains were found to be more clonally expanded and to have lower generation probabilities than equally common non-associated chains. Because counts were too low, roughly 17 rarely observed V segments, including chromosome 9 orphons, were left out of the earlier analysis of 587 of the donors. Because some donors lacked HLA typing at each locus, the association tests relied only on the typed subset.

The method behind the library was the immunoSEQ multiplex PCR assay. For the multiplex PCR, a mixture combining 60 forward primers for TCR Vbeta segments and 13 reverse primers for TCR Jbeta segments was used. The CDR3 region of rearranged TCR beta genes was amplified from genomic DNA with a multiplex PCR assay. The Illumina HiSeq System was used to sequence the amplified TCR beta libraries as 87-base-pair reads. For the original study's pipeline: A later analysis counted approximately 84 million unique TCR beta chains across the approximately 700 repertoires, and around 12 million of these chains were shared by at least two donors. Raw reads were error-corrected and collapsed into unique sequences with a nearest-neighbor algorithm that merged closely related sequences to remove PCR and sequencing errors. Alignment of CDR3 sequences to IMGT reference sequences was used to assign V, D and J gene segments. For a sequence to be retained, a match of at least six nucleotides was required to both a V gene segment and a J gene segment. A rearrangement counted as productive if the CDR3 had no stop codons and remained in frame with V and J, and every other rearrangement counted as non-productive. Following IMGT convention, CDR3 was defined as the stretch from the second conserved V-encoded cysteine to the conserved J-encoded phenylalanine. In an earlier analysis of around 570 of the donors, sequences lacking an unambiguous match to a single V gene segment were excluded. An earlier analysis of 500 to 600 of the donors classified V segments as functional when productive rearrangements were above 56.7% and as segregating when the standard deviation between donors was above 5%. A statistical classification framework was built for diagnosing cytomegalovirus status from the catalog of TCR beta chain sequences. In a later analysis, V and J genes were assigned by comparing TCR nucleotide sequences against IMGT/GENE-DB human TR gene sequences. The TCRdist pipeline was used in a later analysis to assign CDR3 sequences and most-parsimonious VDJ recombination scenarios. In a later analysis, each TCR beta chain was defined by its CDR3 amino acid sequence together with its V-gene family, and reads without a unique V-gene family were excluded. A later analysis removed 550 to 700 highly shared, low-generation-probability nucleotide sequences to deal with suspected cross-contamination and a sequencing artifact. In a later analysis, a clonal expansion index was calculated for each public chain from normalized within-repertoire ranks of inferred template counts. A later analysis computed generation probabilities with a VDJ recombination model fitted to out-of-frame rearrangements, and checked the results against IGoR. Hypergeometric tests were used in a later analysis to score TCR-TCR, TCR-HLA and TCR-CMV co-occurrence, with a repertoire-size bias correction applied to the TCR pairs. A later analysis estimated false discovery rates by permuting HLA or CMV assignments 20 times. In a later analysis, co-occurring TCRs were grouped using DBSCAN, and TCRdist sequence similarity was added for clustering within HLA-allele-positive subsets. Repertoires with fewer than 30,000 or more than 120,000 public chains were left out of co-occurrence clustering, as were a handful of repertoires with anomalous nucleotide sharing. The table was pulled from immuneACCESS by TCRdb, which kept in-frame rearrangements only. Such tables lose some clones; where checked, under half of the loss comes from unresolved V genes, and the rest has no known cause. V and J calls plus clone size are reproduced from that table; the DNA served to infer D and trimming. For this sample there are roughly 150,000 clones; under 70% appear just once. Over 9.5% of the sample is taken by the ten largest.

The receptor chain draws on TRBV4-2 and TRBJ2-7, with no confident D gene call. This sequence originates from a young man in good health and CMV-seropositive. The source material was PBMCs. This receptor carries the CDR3 CASSQRSNPTYEQYF. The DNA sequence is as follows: TGTGCCAGCAGCCAGAGATCAAACCCAACCTACGAGCAGTACTTC.